The clone carrying this T cell receptor beta chain was found once. The antigen is not known. This sample is part of a study of OX40 agonist ivuxolimab in advanced cancers. Study-level information: Anti-PD-1, anti-PD-L1 or anti-CTLA-4 therapy given earlier was allowed, and approximately 40% had some.

Study-wide findings and caveats: In general, CD8+ T cells held more expanded clones than CD4+ did, on average. Clonal expansion from baseline to week 6 occurred in both CD4+ and CD8+ T cells.

Trimming took 5 bases from V and 1 from J; bases not matched to a gene: 10. Germline values: CDR1 LNHNV, CDR2 YYDKDF (reference sequence). The length of the CDR3 is 17 residues. Clones were read by immunoSEQ multiplex PCR, and TCRdb kept only the in-frame ones, dropping some. This table has over 45,000 clones, about 88% appearing once. Here the sequenced sample was CD4+ or CD8+ T cells sorted from blood, taken in a trial of the OX40 agonist ivuxolimab. The sequence was obtained from an adult with an advanced solid tumor such as melanoma, head and neck, liver or kidney cancer. The chain combines TRBV15 with TRBJ2-2; TRBD1 aligns across 7 bases. The CDR3 DNA reads as TGTGCCACCAGCCCACCATCCGGGACAGTGAACACCGGGGAGCTGTTTTTT. Its translation is CATSPPSGTVNTGELFF.